These 9 T cell receptor beta chains came from one sample sequenced in a study of T cell changes during pregnancy in multiple sclerosis. Profiled with immunoSEQ multiplex PCR; TCRdb holds only in-frame clones, not every one. In the table there are around 88,000 clones, about 89% of which are singletons. The sample here was peripheral blood, taken in the first trimester of pregnancy. The source of these receptors is a female donor with multiple sclerosis, enrolled in a pregnancy study.

This clone was detected once. The rearrangement uses TRBV27 and TRBJ2-7, with a tentative D call TRBD1 (5 bases). The V and J ends lost 5 bases and 3 bases respectively, with 11 bases between them. Germline V gene sequence: CDR1 MNHEY, CDR2 SMNVEV (reference sequence). This CDR3 has 13 amino acids. The CDR3, as DNA: TGTGCCAGCAGTCATGCTGACAGCTACGAGCAGTACTTC. It yields the protein CASSHADSYEQYF.

This clone has only one observation. This chain connects TRBV28 to TRBJ2-5; 11 bases line up with TRBD2. J was trimmed by 1 base and V by 3 bases; bases with no gene match: 1. This CDR3 spans 15 amino acids. Germline V gene sequence: CDR1 MDHEN, CDR2 SYDVKM. The CDR3 loop reads CASSFGTSGQETQYF. CDR3 DNA sequence: TGTGCCAGCAGTTTTGGGACTAGCGGCCAAGAGACCCAGTACTTC. The whole variable domain, filled in from reference TRBV28 and TRBJ2-5, reads DVKVTQSSRYLVKRTGEKVFLECVQDMDHENMFWYRQDPGLGLRLIYFSYDVKMKEKGDIPEGYSVSREKKERFSLILESASTNQTSMYLCASSFGTSGQETQYFGPGTRLLVL.

The count of this clone is one. The V and J genes are TRBV7-8 and TRBJ2-7; 9 positions match TRBD1. CDR1 is SGHVS and CDR2 is FQNEAQ in the germline V gene. V was clipped by 5 bases and J by 6 bases; unmatched bases: 11. CDR3 length: 15 residues. In nucleotides, the CDR3 is TGTGCCAGCAGCCGCCGGGACAGGGATTTTGTCGAGCAGTACTTC. As protein: CASSRRDRDFVEQYF.

The chain uses TRBV6-5 and TRBJ2-7; a weak D match, TRBD2 (5 bases). The CDR3 runs 15 residues. Germline values: CDR1 MNHEY, CDR2 SVGAGI. V was trimmed by 6 bases and J by 5 bases, leaving 20 bases between them. This CDR3 is CASSVMRGYGDEQYF. In DNA form, the CDR3 reads TGTGCCAGCAGCGTAATGAGAGGGTATGGGGACGAGCAGTACTTC.

This clone was counted only a few times. The chain links TRBV7-3 to TRBJ2-3; 7 bases are shared with TRBD1. V shed 3 bases, J shed 6 bases, and the junction held 9 bases outside the gene matches. The CDR3 has 15 amino acids. From germline, CDR1 is SGHTA and CDR2 FQGTGA. CDR3 nucleotides: TGTGCCAGCAGCTTTATCGCAGGGGGATCGGATACGCAGTATTTT. This translates into CASSFIAGGSDTQYF. The whole variable domain, filled in from reference TRBV7-3 and TRBJ2-3, reads GAGVSQTPSNKVTEKGKYVELRCDPISGHTALYWYRQSLGQGPEFLIYFQGTGAADDSGLPNDRFFAVRPEGSVSTLKIQRTERGDSAVYLCASSFIAGGSDTQYFGPGTRLTVL.

The chain combines TRBV7-2 with TRBJ1-1, with TRBD1 as a possible D gene (6 bases). V gave up 5 bases and J gave up 0 bases, with 13 bases separating them. The CDR3 runs to 15 residues. Germline CDR1 SGHTA, CDR2 FQGNSA. The CDR3 protein is CASSKPGQLNTEAFF. In DNA form, the CDR3 reads TGTGCCAGCAGCAAGCCCGGACAGTTGAACACTGAAGCTTTCTTT.

The CDR3 region is CASSLGGLRQGAQHF. CDR3 DNA: TGTGCCAGCAGCTTAGGAGGACTGCGCCAAGGAGCCCAGCATTTT. The chain carries TRBV7-8 and TRBJ1-5; D is undetermined. V lost 1 base and J 11 bases, leaving 18 bases between the germline ends. This CDR3 contains 15 residues. Germline V gives CDR1 SGHVS, CDR2 FQNEAQ.

This rearrangement joins TRBV5-5 to TRBJ1-3, with 7 bases fitting TRBD1. This CDR3 has 15 residues. Germline V CDR1 and CDR2: SGHKS, YYEKEE (reference sequence). Trimming cost V 4 bases and J 2 bases; bases outside gene matches: 6. The CDR3 DNA follows: TGTGCCAGCAGCGTAGGTCAGGGGGCTGGAAACACCATATATTTT. Residues: CASSVGQGAGNTIYF.

This chain uses TRBV2 with TRBJ1-5; D might be TRBD1 (6 bases). The CDR3 length is 13 residues. Germline V gives CDR1 SNHLY, CDR2 FYNNEI. Trimming pared 5 bases from V and 6 bases from J, leaving 11 bases between. The CDR3: CASSWTVGQPQHF. DNA of the CDR3: TGTGCCAGCAGTTGGACAGTCGGTCAGCCCCAGCATTTT.